The 19 T cell receptor beta chains in this list originate from one sample, sequenced in a study of regulatory T cells in long-lasting Graves disease. Both iRepertoire HTBI primers and Arm-PCR of CDR3 regions were used to build the TCR beta libraries. TCRdb passed the multiplex PCR reads through MiXCR, listing each CDR3 protein once. The sample has fewer than 500,000 distinct CDR3 sequences, about 17% seen once. Stated time point: newly diagnosed GD, antithyroid drugs for less than 3 months. The TCR library was prepared using RNA isolated from PBMCs. The same sample was also studied in work on T cells in Graves' hyperthyroidism and ophthalmopathy.

Here the sequenced sample was peripheral blood mononuclear cells (PBMCs), taken at new diagnosis, from a patient treated with antithyroid drugs. The receptors here all came from a man aged 40-49 years with Graves disease.

In this sample, this clonotype turned up once. The chain links TRBV6-1 to TRBJ1-2, with unresolved D. This CDR3 spans 13 amino acids. Germline CDR1 reads MNHNS; CDR2 reads SASEGT. Trimming took off 7 bases at V and 4 bases at J, with 13 bases between the two ends. CDR3 coding DNA: TGTGCCAGCACCGGACGGTTCGTCTATGGCTACACCTTC. This sequence encodes CASTGRFVYGYTF.

This clonotype was seen a handful of times. J is TRBJ2-1 and V is TRBV7-3; D is ambiguous. Deletions cut 0 bases from V and 4 bases from J, with 10 bases between. The CDR3 spans 15 residues. Germline CDR1 and CDR2: SGHTA and FQGTGA. The CDR3 DNA sequence: TGTGCCAGCAGCTTAACTAGGAACCCTTACAATGAGCAGTTCTTC. The encoded protein is CASSLTRNPYNEQFF.

The rearrangement joins TRBV28 to TRBJ2-7, with a weak D call TRBD2 (6 bases). This CDR3 is built from 15 residues. Germline V gene sequence: CDR1 MDHEN, CDR2 SYDVKM. Trimming stripped 4 bases from V and 2 bases from J, with 15 bases between. CDR3 in DNA: TGTGCCAGCAGTTCCGGGACTCCTCCGCCCTACGAGCAGTACTTC. The encoded protein is CASSSGTPPPYEQYF.

This clonotype has a count of ten or more. The V call is TRBV28, the J call TRBJ2-5, with no clear D. Germline CDR1 and CDR2: MDHEN and SYDVKM. This CDR3 is built from 15 residues. V lost 5 bases and J lost 3, with 16 bases in between. This CDR3 reads CASSLSQRTEETQYF. The CDR3 DNA reads as TGTGCCAGCAGTCTATCACAAAGAACAGAAGAGACCCAGTACTTC.

This clonotype was seen many times. The chain has TRBV7-2 and TRBJ1-2, with TRBD1 as a possible D gene (5 bases). This CDR3 has 14 residues. Deletions cut 5 bases from V and 3 bases from J, with 13 bases between. In germline, CDR1 is SGHTA, CDR2 FQGNSA. As DNA, the CDR3 is TGTGCCAGCAGCCCCTCGCCGGGGGACTATGGCTACACCTTC. Protein product: CASSPSPGDYGYTF.

Many counts were recorded for this clonotype. The chain has TRBV28 and TRBJ1-5; D is perhaps TRBD1 (6 bases). The CDR3 has 14 amino acids. V lost 4 bases and J 6 bases, leaving 13 bases between the germline ends. In germline, CDR1 is MDHEN, CDR2 SYDVKM. CDR3 residues: CASSYRTGFQPQHF. The CDR3 coding sequence is TGTGCCAGCAGTTACCGAACAGGGTTTCAGCCCCAGCATTTT.

Details on this clonotype: This may arise from a read error, as a much more abundant clone is one base away. The chain uses TRBV5-1 and TRBJ1-6; the D gene is possibly TRBD1 (5 bases). This CDR3 spans 16 amino acids. Germline loops: CDR1 SGHRS, CDR2 YFSETQ. CDR3 residues: CANSLEGAGGLSPLHF. For the CDR3, the DNA is TGCGCCAACAGCTTGGAGGGTGCGGGGGGACTTTCACCCCTCCACTTT.

The rearrangement links TRBV10-3 to TRBJ2-7, with D possibly being TRBD1 or TRBD2 (5 bases each). V dropped 2 bases and J dropped 5 bases, with 7 bases sitting between them. CDR1 ENHRY and CDR2 SYGVKD come from the germline V gene. This CDR3 comprises 12 residues. CDR3 DNA sequence: TGTGCCATCAGTGAGACGGGGCACGAGCAGTACTTC. This translates into CAISETGHEQYF.

In this sample, this clonotype turned up many times. The chain is built from TRBV12-3 or TRBV12-4 and TRBJ1-5; D possibly corresponds to TRBD1 (6 bases). CDR3 length equals 16 residues. The V and J ends lost 0 bases and 4 bases respectively, with 13 bases between them. CDR3 amino acids: CASSLAGGLKNQPQHF. The CDR3 nucleotides read TGTGCCAGCAGTTTAGCGGGGGGCCTCAAGAATCAGCCCCAGCATTTT.

The chain links TRBV2 to TRBJ2-3, with 8 positions matching TRBD1. After removal of 8 bases from V and 1 base from J, the junction contained 5 bases not matched to a gene. Germline CDR1 SNHLY, CDR2 FYNNEI. This CDR3 spans 14 amino acids. CDR3 region: CASGATGGTDTQYF. CDR3 in DNA: TGTGCCAGCGGGGCGACAGGGGGCACAGATACGCAGTATTTT.

This clonotype came up many times. This sequence joins TRBV6-1 and TRBJ2-2; no clear D. Trimming took 5 bases from V and 5 from J, leaving 6 bases between them. The CDR3 totals 12 residues. Germline-derived CDR1 and CDR2 are MNHNS and SASEGT. CDR3 nucleotides: TGTGCCAGCAGTCAGTGGACCGGGGAGCTGTTTTTT. This sequence encodes CASSQWTGELFF.

This clonotype was seen repeatedly, ten times or more. The chain links TRBV2 to TRBJ1-6; D possibly corresponds to TRBD1 (5 bases). This CDR3 spans 15 amino acids. V was clipped by 8 bases and J by 0 bases, with 11 bases between them. Germline V gene lookup returns CDR1 SNHLY and CDR2 FYNNEI. The CDR3 sequence: CASGDLSSYNSPLHF. The CDR3 DNA reads TGTGCCAGCGGGGACTTGAGCTCCTATAATTCACCCCTCCACTTT.

The V and J genes are TRBV2 and TRBJ1-2, with D possibly being TRBD1 (6 bases). Trimming shortened V by 5 bases and J by 8 bases, and 15 bases separated the two germline ends. The germline gives CDR1 SNHLY, CDR2 FYNNEI. The CDR3 extends over 13 amino acids. The CDR3 nucleotides read TGTGCCAGCAGTACATGGACAGCTGGGGGCTACACCTTC. This sequence encodes CASSTWTAGGYTF.

To note about this clonotype: A much larger clone lies a single base off, so this may be a read error. J is TRBJ2-1 and V is TRBV20-1; TRBD1 might be the D (5 bases). From germline, CDR1 is DFQATT and CDR2 SNEGSKA (reference sequence). The CDR3 has 13 residues. This chain's CDR3 is CNPRGRLYNEQLF. The DNA of the CDR3 is TGCAACCCTAGGGGCAGGCTCTACAATGAGCAGCTCTTC.

This clonotype was observed a few times. The J gene is TRBJ2-3, the V gene TRBV20-1, with D unclear. Trimming pared 5 bases from V and 6 bases from J, leaving 15 bases between. Per the germline V gene, CDR1 is DFQATT and CDR2 is SNEGSKA (reference sequence). This CDR3 region has 13 residues. The CDR3 sequence is CSAPPGPQDTQYF. The CDR3 coding sequence is TGCAGTGCTCCGCCGGGCCCCCAGGATACGCAGTATTTT.

In this sample, this clonotype turned up many times. This chain connects TRBV6-2 or TRBV6-3 to TRBJ2-1, with D hard to call. CDR1 is MNHEY and CDR2 is SVGEGT in the germline V gene. V shed 6 bases and J shed 8 bases, with 20 bases lying between them. The CDR3 spans 15 residues. CDR3 in amino acids: CASSSTFSGADEQFF. As DNA, the CDR3 is TGTGCCAGCAGCTCCACTTTCTCGGGCGCAGATGAGCAGTTCTTC.

The chain joins TRBV7-6 to TRBJ2-7, with a tentative D call TRBD2 (6 bases). Germline assignment: CDR1 SGHVS and CDR2 FNYEAQ. Trimming stripped 3 bases from V and 0 bases from J, with 9 bases between. This CDR3 comprises 14 residues. CDR3 DNA sequence: TGTGCCAGCAGCTTGAGACTAGACTCCTACGAGCAGTACTTC. Residues: CASSLRLDSYEQYF.

With regard to this clonotype: Possible read error: a much larger clone is one base away. V is TRBV28 and J is TRBJ2-1; possibly TRBD1 for D (6 bases). Germline values: CDR1 MDHEN, CDR2 SYDVKM. CDR3 length: 13 amino acids. CDR3 sequence: CTSIQRGYNEQFF. CDR3 nucleotides: TGTACCAGCATACAAAGGGGGTACAATGAGCAGTTCTTC.

Many counts were recorded for this clonotype. The V gene is TRBV29-1, the J gene TRBJ1-5; no reliable D call. CDR3 size: 13 residues. The germline CDR1 and CDR2 sequences are SQVTM and ANQGSEA. Trimming shortened V by 4 bases and J by 2 bases, and 9 bases separated the two germline ends. CDR3 region: CSVGGGGNQPQHF. CDR3 nucleotide sequence: TGCAGCGTTGGGGGTGGGGGCAATCAGCCCCAGCATTTT.